This T cell receptor (beta chain) emerged from a study of molecular identifiers for immune sequencing clone quantification. This clonotype came up many times. CDR3 length: 15 amino acids. With 4 bases removed from V and 4 bases from J, the gap between germline ends came to 16 bases. Germline V gene lookup returns CDR1 SEHNR and CDR2 FQNEAQ (reference sequence). For bulk TCR libraries, previously described methods and listed TCR primers were used. TCRdb independently ran MiXCR on the PCR reads; one entry per CDR3 protein. Seen here are about 500,000 distinct CDR3 sequences, approximately 25% observed once, and the top ten hold around 0.79%.

This chain links TRBV7-9 with TRBJ1-1; D unclear. The material sequenced was naive CD8+ T cells from blood, with Jurkat cell RNA spiked in. Subset meaning: FACS-sorted CD8+CD4-CCR7+CD45RA+ naive T cells. This TCR was recovered from a human donor in good health. Some libraries in this study had Jurkat cell RNA spiked in. CDR3 in amino acids: CASSSQENWGTEAFF. For the CDR3, the DNA is TGTGCCAGCAGCTCCCAAGAGAATTGGGGCACTGAAGCTTTCTTT.